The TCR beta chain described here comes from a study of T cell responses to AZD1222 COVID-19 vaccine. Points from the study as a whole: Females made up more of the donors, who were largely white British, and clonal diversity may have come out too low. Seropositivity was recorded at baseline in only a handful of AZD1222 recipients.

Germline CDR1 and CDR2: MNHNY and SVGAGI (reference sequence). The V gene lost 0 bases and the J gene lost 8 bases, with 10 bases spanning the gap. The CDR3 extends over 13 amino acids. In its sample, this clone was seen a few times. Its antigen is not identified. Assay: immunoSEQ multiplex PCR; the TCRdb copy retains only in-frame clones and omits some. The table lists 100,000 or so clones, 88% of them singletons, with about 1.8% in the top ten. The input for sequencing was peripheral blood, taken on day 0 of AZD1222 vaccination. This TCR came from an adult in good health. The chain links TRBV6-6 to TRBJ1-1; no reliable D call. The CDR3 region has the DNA TGTGCCAGCAGTTACTCGAGTTGGCCCGAAGCTTTCTTT. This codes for CASSYSSWPEAFF.